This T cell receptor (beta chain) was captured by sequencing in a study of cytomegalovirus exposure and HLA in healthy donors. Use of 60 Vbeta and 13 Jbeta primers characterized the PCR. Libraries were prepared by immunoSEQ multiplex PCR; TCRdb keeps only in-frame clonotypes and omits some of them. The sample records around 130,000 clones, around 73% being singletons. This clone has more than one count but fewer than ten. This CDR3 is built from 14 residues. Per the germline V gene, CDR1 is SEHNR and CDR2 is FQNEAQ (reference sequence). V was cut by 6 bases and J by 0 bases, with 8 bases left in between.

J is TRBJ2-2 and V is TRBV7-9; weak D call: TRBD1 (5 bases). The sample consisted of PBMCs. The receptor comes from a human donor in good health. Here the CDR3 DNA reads TGTGCCAGCAGGGAAGGGGCGAACACCGGGGAGCTGTTTTTT. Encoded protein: CASREGANTGELFF.